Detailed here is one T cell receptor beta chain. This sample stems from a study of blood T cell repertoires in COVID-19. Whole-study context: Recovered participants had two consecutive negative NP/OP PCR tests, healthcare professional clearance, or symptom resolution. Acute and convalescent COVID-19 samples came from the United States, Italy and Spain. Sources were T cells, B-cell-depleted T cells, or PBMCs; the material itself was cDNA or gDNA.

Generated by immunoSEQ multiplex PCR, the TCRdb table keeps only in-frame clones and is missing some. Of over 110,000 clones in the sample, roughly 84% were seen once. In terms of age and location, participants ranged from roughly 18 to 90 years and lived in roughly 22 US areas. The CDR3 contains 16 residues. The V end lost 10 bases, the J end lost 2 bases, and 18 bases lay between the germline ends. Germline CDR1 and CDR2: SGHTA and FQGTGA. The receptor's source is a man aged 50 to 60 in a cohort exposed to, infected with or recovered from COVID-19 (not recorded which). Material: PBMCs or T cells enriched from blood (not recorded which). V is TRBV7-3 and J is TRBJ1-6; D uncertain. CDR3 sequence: CATIHLGVAYNSPLHF. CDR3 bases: TGTGCCACAATCCATTTGGGCGTAGCCTATAATTCACCCCTCCACTTT.